The 32 T cell receptor beta chains below all came from one sample that was sequenced in a study of cytomegalovirus exposure and HLA in healthy donors. Researchers ran the PCR with 60 Vbeta and 13 Jbeta primers. Profiling relied on immunoSEQ multiplex PCR, and the TCRdb table lists in-frame clones only, not all of them. The sample lists 100,000 or so clones; roughly three quarters were seen once. Sequences were obtained from PBMCs. The source is a woman in her thirties or forties in good health and CMV-seropositive.

The V and J genes are TRBV7-9 and TRBJ2-1; 10 bases align to TRBD2. CDR1 and CDR2 from the germline V gene are SEHNR and FQNEAQ (reference sequence). Trimming at V came to 8 bases and at J to 3 bases, leaving 1 base not matched to a gene. CDR3 length: 13 residues. The CDR3 sequence is CASRTSGYNEQFF. CDR3 DNA sequence: TGTGCCAGCCGGACTAGCGGCTACAATGAGCAGTTCTTC.

This rearrangement joins TRBV6-1 to TRBJ2-1, with a possible D match to TRBD2 (7 bases). V was cut by 2 bases and J by 11 bases, with 25 bases left in between. CDR1 and CDR2 from the germline V gene are MNHNS and SASEGT. This CDR3 comprises 17 residues. The CDR3 spells CASSETHRGAGGIKQFF. CDR3 nucleotide sequence: TGTGCCAGCAGTGAAACTCATCGGGGGGCCGGGGGAATCAAGCAGTTCTTC.

This clone was recorded a few times. This rearrangement joins TRBV7-9 to TRBJ1-4; a possible D gene is TRBD1 (5 bases). Germline CDR1 SEHNR, CDR2 FQNEAQ (reference sequence). This CDR3 spans 13 amino acids. Deletions cut 8 bases from V and 8 bases from J, with 15 bases between. CDR3 DNA: TGTGCCAGCGGCCGGGGGGAGGCGGAAAAACTGTTTTTT. Encoded protein: CASGRGEAEKLFF.

The chain couples TRBV5-1 to TRBJ1-2; D unresolved. CDR3 length: 15 amino acids. Per the germline V gene, CDR1 is SGHRS and CDR2 is YFSETQ. Trimming removed 0 bases from V and 4 bases from J, with 13 bases in between. The CDR3 nucleotides are TGCGCCAGCAGCTTGGCCTGGGCAAGATCCTATGGCTACACCTTC. It is translated as CASSLAWARSYGYTF.

The chain links TRBV11-2 to TRBJ2-2; TRBD1 matches at 7 bases. The V and J ends lost 8 bases and 7 bases, in that order; junction bases with no gene match: 10. The germline V gene has CDR1 SGHAT and CDR2 FQNNGV. CDR3 size: 14 residues. The CDR3 DNA reads as TGTGCCAGCCTCCCTGGGACAGTCGGCGGGGAGCTGTTTTTT. Encoded protein: CASLPGTVGGELFF.

This chain uses TRBV5-1 with TRBJ2-5; perhaps TRBD2 as D (6 bases). Per the germline V gene, CDR1 is SGHRS and CDR2 is YFSETQ. The CDR3 length is 15 residues. Between the trimmed V and J ends, which lost 2 bases and 4 bases, there was a span of 15 bases. The CDR3 coding sequence is TGCGCCAGCAGCTTAGTCCCCCAGGGAGGAGAGACCCAGTACTTC. This gives the protein CASSLVPQGGETQYF.

Only a few counts were recorded for this clone. V and J are TRBV6-1 and TRBJ1-5, with TRBD1 as a possible D gene (6 bases). The germline gives CDR1 MNHNS, CDR2 SASEGT. The CDR3 has 14 residues. V was shortened by 5 bases and J by 5 bases, with 13 bases between the two germline ends. The CDR3: CASSSSGGDQPQHF. The CDR3 region has the DNA TGTGCCAGCAGTTCCTCGGGGGGCGATCAGCCCCAGCATTTT.

The rearrangement joins TRBV19 to TRBJ1-5; 12 nucleotides line up with TRBD1. Trimming at V came to 5 bases and at J to 7 bases, leaving 6 bases not matched to a gene. The V gene's germline CDR1 is LNHDA and CDR2 SQIVND (reference sequence). This CDR3 is built from 15 residues. The CDR3 coding sequence is TGTGCCAGTAGTTCCGGGACAGGGGGCTTGCAGCCCCAGCATTTT. The encoded protein is CASSSGTGGLQPQHF.

The chain combines TRBV7-9 with TRBJ1-1; the match to TRBD1 covers 8 bases. CDR1 and CDR2 (germline): SEHNR, FQNEAQ (reference sequence). This CDR3 has 14 residues. The trim removed 7 bases at V and 0 bases at J, leaving 4 bases unmatched. CDR3: CASTYRGMNTEAFF. CDR3 sequence (DNA): TGTGCCAGCACCTACAGGGGGATGAACACTGAAGCTTTCTTT.

This chain uses TRBV14 with TRBJ2-5, with a tentative D call TRBD2 (6 bases). Germline CDR1 and CDR2: SGHDN and FVKESK. V lost 4 bases, J lost 7 bases, and 13 bases lay in between. This CDR3 spans 13 amino acids. The CDR3 nucleotides are TGTGCCAGCAGCCCTAGGACGCGGGGGACCCAGTACTTC. It yields the protein CASSPRTRGTQYF.

This clone has just a few counts. The rearrangement links TRBV2 to TRBJ1-1; possible D gene TRBD1, 6 bases. The germline gives CDR1 SNHLY, CDR2 FYNNEI. CDR3 length: 14 residues. V lost 7 bases and J 5 bases, leaving 17 bases between the germline ends. The CDR3 coding sequence is TGTGCCAGCATTTATACAGGGCGTGGGACTGAAGCTTTCTTT. Its protein product is CASIYTGRGTEAFF. Using reference TRBV2 and TRBJ1-1 for the parts outside the CDR3, the full variable domain is EPEVTQTPSHQVTQMGQEVILRCVPISNHLYFYWYRQILGQKVEFLVSFYNNEISEKSEIFDDQFSVERPDGSNFTLKIRSTKLEDSAMYFCASIYTGRGTEAFFGQGTRLTVV.

The rearrangement joins TRBV5-1 to TRBJ1-2; D is uncertain. The V and J ends lost 0 bases and 7 bases respectively, with 7 bases between them. The length of the CDR3 is 12 residues. Germline-derived CDR1 and CDR2 are SGHRS and YFSETQ. The CDR3 sequence is CASSLANSGYTF. The CDR3 DNA sequence: TGCGCCAGCAGCTTGGCCAACAGTGGCTACACCTTC.

This chain uses TRBV2 with TRBJ1-6, with 10 bases lining up with TRBD1. This CDR3 contains 14 residues. Germline V CDR1 and CDR2: SNHLY, FYNNEI. With 9 bases clipped from V and 9 bases from J, the junction kept 8 bases outside the gene matches. The CDR3 protein is CARNRDRGVSPLHF. The CDR3 DNA is TGTGCCAGGAACCGGGACAGGGGTGTTTCACCCCTCCACTTT.

The chain is built from TRBV7-2 and TRBJ2-5; TRBD2 might be the D (5 bases). The ends were cut back, 1 base at V and 2 bases at J, with 11 bases in the middle. The CDR3 sequence is 15 residues long. Germline V gene data show CDR1 as SGHTA and CDR2 as FQGNSA. CDR3 in DNA: TGTGCCAGCAGCTTAGGCGCGAGGGATCAAGAGACCCAGTACTTC. Protein product: CASSLGARDQETQYF.

This clone appeared a few times. The V and J genes are TRBV6-4 and TRBJ1-1; TRBD1 is a possible D gene (5 bases). The CDR3 is 14 amino acids. Trimming removed 6 bases from V and 2 bases from J, with 13 bases in between. Germline V gene sequence: CDR1 MRHNA, CDR2 SNTAGT. The DNA for the CDR3 is TGTGCCAGCAGGGACACAGACCTCAACACTGAAGCTTTCTTT. Its translation is CASRDTDLNTEAFF.

This sequence joins TRBV5-1 and TRBJ2-7; the D gene is possibly TRBD1 (6 bases). Germline V gene sequence: CDR1 SGHRS, CDR2 YFSETQ. V was pared by 0 bases and J by 4 bases, with 14 bases between. There are 15 residues in the CDR3. The CDR3 region has the DNA TGCGCCAGCAGCTTGGGACAGGCATTGCCTTACGAGCAGTACTTC. As protein: CASSLGQALPYEQYF.

The chain combines TRBV5-5 with TRBJ2-2; 7 positions agree with TRBD2. This CDR3 comprises 14 residues. V shed 5 bases and J 2 bases; nucleotides not matched to a gene: 3. CDR1 SGHKS and CDR2 YYEKEE come from the germline V gene (reference sequence). In DNA, the CDR3 is TGTGCCAGCAGGCGGGGGATAAACACCGGGGAGCTGTTTTTT. Encoded protein: CASRRGINTGELFF.

The V gene is TRBV7-2, the J gene TRBJ1-1; D gene ambiguous. This CDR3 spans 14 amino acids. Germline CDR1 is SGHTA and CDR2 is FQGNSA. V lost 3 bases to trimming and J lost 7 bases, with 15 bases between them. CDR3 sequence: CASSFGGRVFEAFF. The CDR3, as DNA: TGTGCCAGCAGCTTCGGAGGGCGAGTCTTTGAAGCTTTCTTT.

CDR3 residues: CASSGQGASGYTF. The DNA for the CDR3 is TGTGCCAGCAGTGGTCAGGGGGCTAGTGGCTACACCTTC. This chain links TRBV6-1 with TRBJ1-2; 8 positions agree with TRBD1. V shed 4 bases and J 7 bases; nucleotides not matched to a gene: 5. Germline CDR1 and CDR2: MNHNS and SASEGT. The CDR3 contains 13 residues.

The CDR3 loop reads CAWATDPLSYEQYF. The CDR3, as DNA: TGTGCCTGGGCGACAGATCCCTTGTCCTACGAGCAGTACTTC. J is TRBJ2-5 and V is TRBV30; TRBD1 might be the D (5 bases). The end of the DNA is better explained by TRBJ2-7, so the J call may be wrong. The CDR3 runs 14 residues. Germline values: CDR1 GTSNPN, CDR2 SVGIG (reference sequence).

The rearrangement links TRBV4-1 to TRBJ2-3; 9 bases line up with TRBD1. The CDR3 covers 15 residues. Germline-derived CDR1 and CDR2 are MGHRA and YSYEKL. V gave up 4 bases and J gave up 3 bases; unmatched junction bases: 5. The CDR3 region has the DNA TGCGCCAGCAGCCGGCCCGGGACAGGGACAGATACGCAGTATTTT. It is translated as CASSRPGTGTDTQYF.

The chain recombines TRBV19 with TRBJ1-2; no definite D call. Germline values: CDR1 LNHDA, CDR2 SQIVND (reference sequence). This CDR3 comprises 15 residues. V was cut by 6 bases and J by 4 bases, with 18 bases left in between. The DNA for the CDR3 is TGTGCCAGTAGAACTCGAACAGATCTCCTCTATGGCTACACCTTC. Translating it yields CASRTRTDLLYGYTF. Looking up the rest from reference TRBV19 and TRBJ1-2 gives the full variable domain: DGGITQSPKYLFRKEGQNVTLSCEQNLNHDAMYWYRQDPGQGLRLIYYSQIVNDFQKGDIAEGYSVSREKKESFPLTVTSAQKNPTAFYLCASRTRTDLLYGYTFGSGTRLTVV.

The chain uses TRBV10-3 and TRBJ2-3; 12 nucleotides match TRBD2. J gave up 1 base and V 7 bases, and 6 bases lay outside the gene matches. This CDR3 has 16 amino acids. CDR1 is ENHRY and CDR2 is SYGVKD in the germline V gene. In DNA, the CDR3 is TGTGCCATCACGCCTAGCGGGGGGGCGGGCACAGATACGCAGTATTTT. Translated, it gives CAITPSGGAGTDTQYF.

This clone turned up a few times. The genes are TRBV6-5 and TRBJ2-7; 7 bases line up with TRBD2. This CDR3 has 15 residues. The junction had 9 bases not matched to a gene; V was cut back by 0 bases and J by 7 bases. CDR1 and CDR2 (germline): MNHEY, SVGAGI. The CDR3 region has the DNA TGTGCCAGCAGTTACTCCCTCTGGGGAGGGTGGGAGCAGTACTTC. Amino acid sequence: CASSYSLWGGWEQYF.

The J gene is TRBJ2-5, the V gene TRBV6-4, with D possibly TRBD2 on 6 matching bases. V lost 3 bases and J lost 5, with 10 bases in between. From germline, CDR1 is MRHNA and CDR2 SNTAGT. The CDR3 consists of 13 residues. The chain's CDR3 is CASSEVEGETQYF. CDR3 coding DNA: TGTGCCAGCAGTGAGGTGGAGGGGGAGACCCAGTACTTC.

The rearrangement joins TRBV6-5 to TRBJ2-5, with unresolved D. The CDR3 is made up of 15 amino acids. Per germline, CDR1 MNHEY and CDR2 SVGAGI. V lost 1 base and J lost 3, with 12 bases in between. This chain's CDR3 is CASSYWYGQEETQYF. The CDR3 DNA reads as TGTGCCAGCAGTTACTGGTACGGCCAGGAAGAGACCCAGTACTTC.

V is TRBV4-1 and J is TRBJ1-2; tentative D call: TRBD1 (6 bases). The CDR3 runs to 13 residues. Deletions cut 4 bases from V and 2 bases from J, with 8 bases between. CDR1 is MGHRA, CDR2 YSYEKL, per germline. The CDR3 here is CASSLDRNYGYTF. CDR3 DNA sequence: TGCGCCAGCAGCCTCGACAGGAACTATGGCTACACCTTC.

This rearrangement joins TRBV5-4 to TRBJ1-3, with a possible D match to TRBD1 (5 bases). There are 17 residues in the CDR3. Trimming stripped 4 bases from V and 1 base from J, with 18 bases between. CDR1 is SGHNT, CDR2 YYREEE, per germline (reference sequence). CDR3 protein: CASSVGWAGRSGNTIYF. CDR3 bases: TGTGCCAGCAGCGTGGGGTGGGCAGGGCGGTCTGGAAACACCATATATTTT. Together with reference TRBV5-4 and TRBJ1-3, the CDR3 gives the full variable domain: ETGVTQSPTHLIKTRGQQVTLRCSSQSGHNTVSWYQQALGQGPQFIFQYYREEENGRGNFPPRFSGLQFPNYSSELNVNALELDDSALYLCASSVGWAGRSGNTIYFGEGSWLTVV.

The chain joins TRBV15 to TRBJ1-2; 11 bases are shared with TRBD1. The CDR3 has 16 residues. V shed 4 bases, J shed 4 bases, and the junction held 8 bases outside the gene matches. The germline gives CDR1 LNHNV, CDR2 YYDKDF (reference sequence). DNA for the CDR3: TGTGCCACCAGCACAGGACAGGGGGCCGCTGCCTATGGCTACACCTTC. Protein: CATSTGQGAAAYGYTF.

The chain has TRBV5-1 and TRBJ2-2, with a tentative D call TRBD2 (6 bases). Deletions cut 4 bases from V and 10 bases from J, with 32 bases between. The germline gives CDR1 SGHRS, CDR2 YFSETQ. The CDR3 length is 19 residues. Written as DNA, the CDR3 is TGCGCCAGCAGCCCAAGCTTCAGGGAGGCAGCCGGAAAAGCGGCGGAGCTGTTTTTT. It specifies CASSPSFREAAGKAAELFF.

The chain couples TRBV5-1 to TRBJ2-5, with TRBD2 identical over 15 bases. Germline V lookup: CDR1 SGHRS, CDR2 YFSETQ. The CDR3 has 16 residues. Trimming cost V 4 bases and J 4 bases; bases outside gene matches: 5. The CDR3 DNA is TGCGCCAGCAGCGAAGGACTAGCGGGGGGGCGAGAGACCCAGTACTTC. Protein product: CASSEGLAGGRETQYF.

This clone was detected a few times. This sequence joins TRBV5-1 and TRBJ1-1; 11 bases fit TRBD1. Germline CDR1 is SGHRS and CDR2 is YFSETQ. The CDR3 length is 14 residues. The V and J ends lost 4 bases and 10 bases, in that order; junction bases with no gene match: 9. CDR3 in DNA: TGCGCCAGCAGCGGGGACAGGGGGAGGGTAGGAGCTTTCTTT. Translated, it gives CASSGDRGRVGAFF.